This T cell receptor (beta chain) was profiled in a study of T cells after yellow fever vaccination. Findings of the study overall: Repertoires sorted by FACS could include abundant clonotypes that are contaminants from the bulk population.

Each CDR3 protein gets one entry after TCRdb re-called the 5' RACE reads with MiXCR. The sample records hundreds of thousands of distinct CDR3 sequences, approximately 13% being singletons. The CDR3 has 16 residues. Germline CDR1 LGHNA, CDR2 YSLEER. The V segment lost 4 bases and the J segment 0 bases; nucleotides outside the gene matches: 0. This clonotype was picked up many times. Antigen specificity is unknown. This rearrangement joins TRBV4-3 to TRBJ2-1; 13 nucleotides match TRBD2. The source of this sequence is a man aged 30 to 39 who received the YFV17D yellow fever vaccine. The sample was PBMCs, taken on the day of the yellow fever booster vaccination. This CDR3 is CASSRTSGSSYNEQFF. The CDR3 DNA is TGCGCCAGCAGCCGGACTAGCGGGAGCTCCTACAATGAGCAGTTCTTC.